This is a list of T cell receptor beta chains from one sample in a study of chronic HIV infection and antiretroviral therapy. TCRdb reprocessed the 5' RACE reads with MiXCR, giving one entry per CDR3 protein. The sample lists around 30,000 distinct CDR3 sequences; roughly 9.1% were seen once. The sample was peripheral blood. The receptors here all came from an adult who had HIV and had not received antiretroviral therapy, or was an uninfected healthy control (not recorded which). CDR3s include the opening cysteine and the closing phenylalanine or tryptophan. Each record gives: V gene, J gene, clone size, D gene, CDR3 DNA, CDR3 protein. A D gene is named only where the DNA matches it firmly. Part of the rows lack a size; the others show once, few, many or a class for expanded clones.

TRBV29-1	TRBJ1-5	.	.	TGCAGCGTCCAAAATAATAGCAATCAGCCCCAGCATTTT	CSVQNNSNQPQHF
TRBV3-1	TRBJ2-7	many	TRBD1	TGTGCCAGCAGCCAAGATGTTCTGGGACAGGGCTACGAGCAGTACTTC	CASSQDVLGQGYEQYF
TRBV28	TRBJ2-7	many	TRBD2	TGTGCCAGCACTCTAGGCGGGGGAAGAACCTACGAGCAGTACTTC	CASTLGGGRTYEQYF
TRBV7-9	TRBJ2-1	.	.	TGTGCCAGCAGCTTGAGGCAGGGGAGGAATGAGCAGTTCTTC	CASSLRQGRNEQFF
TRBV29-1	TRBJ2-7	many	TRBD1	TGCAGCGTTGCCCGGACAGGAGAGATCTACGAGCAGTACTTC	CSVARTGEIYEQYF
TRBV10-2	TRBJ2-2	.	.	TGCGCCAGCCAGGTTCGGGCGAACACCGGGGAGCTGTTTTTT	CASQVRANTGELFF
TRBV2	TRBJ1-5	few	.	TGTGCCAGCAGTGAAGCTGGGGGGTTCAGGCAGCCCCAGCATTTT	CASSEAGGFRQPQHF
TRBV10-3	TRBJ2-7	many	TRBD2	TGTGCCATCACCCCGGGACTAGCGGGAGTTCCAACCAAGTACGAGCAGTACTTC	CAITPGLAGVPTKYEQYF
TRBV14	TRBJ1-5	.	.	TGTGCCAGCAGCCAGTTAAATCAGCCCCAGCATTTT	CASSQLNQPQHF
TRBV7-9	TRBJ1-1	.	.	TGTGCCAGCAGCTTATGGGGGGCGGGCGCGGGCACTGAAGCTTTCTTT	CASSLWGAGAGTEAFF
TRBV4-3	TRBJ1-4	many	.	TGCGCCAGCAGCCCCGTGGGCGAAAAACTGTTTTTT	CASSPVGEKLFF
TRBV11-2	TRBJ1-1	many	.	TGTGCCAGCAGCTTAGGGGTAGGGGAAACTGAAGCTTTCTTT	CASSLGVGETEAFF
TRBV15	TRBJ1-1	many	TRBD1	TGTGCCACTTTAGGGGGAAGGGGGCAGGACACTGAAGCTTTCTTT	CATLGGRGQDTEAFF
TRBV6-4	TRBJ2-1	medium-sized	TRBD2	TGTGCCAGCAGTGGGACTAGCGGGGGGGCCAATGAGCAGTTCTTC	CASSGTSGGANEQFF
TRBV19	TRBJ1-4	many	.	TGTGCCAGTAGTTCACTGACAGCTCAGAAGGAAAAACTGTTTTTT	CASSSLTAQKEKLFF
TRBV2	TRBJ2-3	.	.	TGTGCCAGCAGTGTTGAAGGCACAGATACGCAGTATTTT	CASSVEGTDTQYF
TRBV7-2	TRBJ2-3	many	.	TGTGCCAGGGGACTCGGCGGGCAGTATTTT	CARGLGGQYF
TRBV15	TRBJ1-1	.	.	TGTGCCACCAGCAAATTAAGGGCGAACACTGAAGCTTTCTTT	CATSKLRANTEAFF
TRBV25-1	TRBJ2-7	medium-sized	.	TGTGCCAGCAGTCCTAACAATAGGGGAGCCTACGAGCAGTACTTC	CASSPNNRGAYEQYF
TRBV7-2	TRBJ2-2	.	.	TGTGCCAGCAGCTCCGCAGGGGGGAGCGGGGAGCTGTTTTTT	CASSSAGGSGELFF
TRBV2	TRBJ1-1	many	.	TGTGCCAGCACCAACGGAGGAGGATACACTGAAGCTTTCTTT	CASTNGGGYTEAFF
TRBV21-1	TRBJ2-5	many	.	TGTGCCAGCATCGGACCACAAGAGACCCAGTACTTC	CASIGPQETQYF
TRBV19	TRBJ1-5	many	TRBD1	TGTGCCAGTAGTATGTTACGACAGGGCCTCCATCAGCCCCAGCATTTT	CASSMLRQGLHQPQHF
TRBV12-3/TRBV12-4	TRBJ1-5	few	.	TGTGCCAGCAGACGAGGGGGTGCAGAAAATCAGCCCCAGCATTTT	CASRRGGAENQPQHF
TRBV11-1	TRBJ2-7	few	TRBD1	TGTGCCAGCAGCTCAGGGGGCCACTACGAGCAGTACTTC	CASSSGGHYEQYF
TRBV29-1	TRBJ2-5	many	.	TGCAGCGTTTCCACAGAAGAGACCCAGTACTTC	CSVSTEETQYF
TRBV7-2	TRBJ2-7	medium-sized	.	TGTGCCAGCAGCTTAGCTGGCGGAGGCGGCTCTTTTACCTACGAGCAGTACTTC	CASSLAGGGGSFTYEQYF
TRBV20-1	TRBJ2-1	.	TRBD1	TGCAGTGCTAGTTCGGGACAGGGGTACAATGAGCAGTTCTTC	CSASSGQGYNEQFF
TRBV5-1	TRBJ1-1	few	TRBD1	TGCGCCAGCAGCTTAATCGACAGGGCCGATCCTAACACTGAAGCTTTCTTT	CASSLIDRADPNTEAFF
TRBV6-2/TRBV6-3	TRBJ1-5	few	TRBD1	TGTGCCAGCAGTTCAGACGCCCGGGACAGGGGGCTCCGCAATCAGCCCCAGCATTTT	CASSSDARDRGLRNQPQHF
TRBV20-1	TRBJ1-1	few	.	TGCAGTGTCACGTCGGGGTTTAGAGACACTGAAGCTTTCTTT	CSVTSGFRDTEAFF
TRBV10-1	TRBJ2-3	.	TRBD2	TGTGCCATCAGTGGAGGGACTAGCGGGAGTTCAGATACGCAGTATTTT	CAISGGTSGSSDTQYF
TRBV29-1	TRBJ2-4	few	.	TGCAGCGTTGCCCGTGGGGGCGAGGACATTCAGTACTTC	CSVARGGEDIQYF
TRBV7-2	TRBJ1-6	many	.	TGTGCCAGCAGCTTAGAGTTTGGGGGAAATTCGCCCCTCCACTTT	CASSLEFGGNSPLHF
TRBV12-3/TRBV12-4	TRBJ1-2	.	.	TGTGCCAGCAGGAGCCCCACAGGAACTAACTATGGCTACACCTTC	CASRSPTGTNYGYTF
TRBV20-1	TRBJ1-2	many	.	TGCAGTGCTAGAGGAACCCCCCAGACCCACACCTTC	CSARGTPQTHTF
TRBV5-1	TRBJ1-4	few	TRBD1	TGCGCCAGCAGCCCCGGACAGGGGGCGGATGAAAAACTGTTTTTT	CASSPGQGADEKLFF